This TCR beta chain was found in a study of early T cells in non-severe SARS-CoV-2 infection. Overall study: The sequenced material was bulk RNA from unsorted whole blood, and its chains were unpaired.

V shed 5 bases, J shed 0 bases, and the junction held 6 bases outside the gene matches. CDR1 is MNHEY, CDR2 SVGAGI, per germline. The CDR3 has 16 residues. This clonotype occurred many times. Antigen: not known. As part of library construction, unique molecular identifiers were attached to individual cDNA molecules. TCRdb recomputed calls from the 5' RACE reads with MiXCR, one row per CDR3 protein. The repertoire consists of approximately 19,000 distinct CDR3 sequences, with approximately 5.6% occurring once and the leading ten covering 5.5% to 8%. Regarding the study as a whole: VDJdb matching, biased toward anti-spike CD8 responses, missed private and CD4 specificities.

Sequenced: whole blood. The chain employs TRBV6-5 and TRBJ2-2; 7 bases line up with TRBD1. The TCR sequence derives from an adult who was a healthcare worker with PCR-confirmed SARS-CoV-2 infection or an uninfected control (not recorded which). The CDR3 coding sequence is TGTGCCAGCAGTCTGCGGACAGGCGCGAACACCGGGGAGCTGTTTTTT. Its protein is CASSLRTGANTGELFF.